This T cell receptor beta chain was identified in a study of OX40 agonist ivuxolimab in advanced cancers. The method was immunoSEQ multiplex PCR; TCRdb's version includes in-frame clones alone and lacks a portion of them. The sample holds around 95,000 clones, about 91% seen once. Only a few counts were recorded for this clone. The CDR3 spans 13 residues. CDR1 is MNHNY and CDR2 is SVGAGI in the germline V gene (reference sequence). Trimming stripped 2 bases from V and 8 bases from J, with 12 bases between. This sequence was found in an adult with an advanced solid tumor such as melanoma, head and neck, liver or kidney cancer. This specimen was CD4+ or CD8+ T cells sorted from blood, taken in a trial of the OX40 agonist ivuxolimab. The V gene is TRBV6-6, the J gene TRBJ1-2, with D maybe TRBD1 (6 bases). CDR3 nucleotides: TGTGCCAGCAGTTACCCGCAGGGGAACGGCTACACCTTC. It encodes CASSYPQGNGYTF.